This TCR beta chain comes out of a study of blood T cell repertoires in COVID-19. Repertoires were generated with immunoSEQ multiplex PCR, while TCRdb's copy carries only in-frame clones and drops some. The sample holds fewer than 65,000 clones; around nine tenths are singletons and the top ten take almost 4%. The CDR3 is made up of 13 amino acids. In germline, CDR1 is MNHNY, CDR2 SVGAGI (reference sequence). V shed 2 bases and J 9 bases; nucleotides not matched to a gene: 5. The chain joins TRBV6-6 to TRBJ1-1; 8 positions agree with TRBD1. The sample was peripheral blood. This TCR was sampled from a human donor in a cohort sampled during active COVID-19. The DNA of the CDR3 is TGTGCCAGCAGTTACGACACAGGGGGTAAAGCTTTCTTT. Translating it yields CASSYDTGGKAFF.